A selection of T cell receptor beta chains follows, all from one sample in a study of human T cells and chemical hapten exposure. One entry per CDR3 protein, called by TCRdb with MiXCR from the RACE reads. The table lists 150,000 to 200,000 distinct CDR3 sequences, about 31% of them singletons, with less than 3.5% in the top ten. Specimen: whole blood, collected in connection with sensitization to the hapten diphenylcyclopropenone (DPC). All receptors derive from a woman aged 30 to 39 with alopecia areata. Some clones in this sample may be carry-over from other donors' samples. Each CDR3 is given with its conserved first and last residue. A D gene is named only where the DNA matches it firmly. Clone size, where shown, is once, few, many, or a class for clones that have expanded.

V gene: TRBV6-5
J gene: TRBJ1-1
CDR3 length: 15
clone size: .
D gene: .
CDR3 DNA: TGTGCCAGCCGGGAGTGGGGGACAACGAACACTGAAGCTTTCTTT
CDR3 protein: CASREWGTTNTEAFF

V gene: TRBV6-4
J gene: TRBJ2-3
CDR3 length: 11
clone size: few
D gene: .
CDR3 DNA: TGTGCCAGCAGAGAGGGGAATACGCAGTATTTT
CDR3 protein: CASREGNTQYF

V gene: TRBV5-1
J gene: TRBJ2-1
CDR3 length: 15
clone size: few
D gene: .
CDR3 DNA: TGCGCCAGCAGCTTGCGTGCGGGGCACGACAATGAGCAGTTCTTC
CDR3 protein: CASSLRAGHDNEQFF

V gene: TRBV10-3
J gene: TRBJ2-3
CDR3 length: 17
clone size: many
D gene: TRBD2
CDR3 DNA: TGTGCCATCAGTGAGTCCCCCAGCGGGGCTAGCACAGATACGCAGTATTTT
CDR3 protein: CAISESPSGASTDTQYF

V gene: TRBV29-1
J gene: TRBJ1-4
CDR3 length: 13
clone size: .
D gene: .
CDR3 DNA: TGCAGCGGAAAAACGAGGACGAATGAAAAACTGTTTTTT
CDR3 protein: CSGKTRTNEKLFF

V gene: TRBV2
J gene: TRBJ1-5
CDR3 length: 14
clone size: few
D gene: .
CDR3 DNA: TGTGCCAGTCAACAGGCGTATAGCAATCAGCCCCAGCATTTT
CDR3 protein: CASQQAYSNQPQHF

V gene: TRBV19
J gene: TRBJ2-2
CDR3 length: 15
clone size: few
D gene: .
CDR3 DNA: TGTGCCAGTAGTATATTCGGGAGAGGAACCGGGGAGCTGTTTTTT
CDR3 protein: CASSIFGRGTGELFF

V gene: TRBV25-1
J gene: TRBJ2-7
CDR3 length: 12
clone size: many
D gene: .
CDR3 DNA: TGTGCCAGCTCGGGGGTAGGCTACGAGCAGTACTTC
CDR3 protein: CASSGVGYEQYF

V gene: TRBV7-2
J gene: TRBJ1-5
CDR3 length: 12
clone size: .
D gene: .
CDR3 DNA: TGTGCCAGCAGCTTGGATCATCAGCCCCAGCATTTT
CDR3 protein: CASSLDHQPQHF

V gene: TRBV20-1
J gene: TRBJ2-3
CDR3 length: 15
clone size: many
D gene: .
CDR3 DNA: TGCAGTGCTAGTGTCAGGGATGTGGGCACAGATACGCAGTATTTT
CDR3 protein: CSASVRDVGTDTQYF

V gene: TRBV19
J gene: TRBJ1-1
CDR3 length: 14
clone size: few
D gene: .
CDR3 DNA: TGTGCCAGTAGTAGGGGGGGTGGGAACACTGAAGCTTTCTTT
CDR3 protein: CASSRGGGNTEAFF

V gene: TRBV9
J gene: TRBJ2-7
CDR3 length: 16
clone size: few
D gene: .
CDR3 DNA: TGTGCCAGCAGCGCAACAGGGCGCCAGGGACTCTACGAGCAGTACTTC
CDR3 protein: CASSATGRQGLYEQYF

V gene: TRBV28
J gene: TRBJ1-4
CDR3 length: 15
clone size: .
D gene: .
CDR3 DNA: TGTGCCAGCAGTTTATGGCCACAGTATAATGAAAAACTGTTTTTT
CDR3 protein: CASSLWPQYNEKLFF

V gene: TRBV12-3/TRBV12-4
J gene: TRBJ2-1
CDR3 length: 16
clone size: few
D gene: .
CDR3 DNA: TGTGCCAGCAGTTTAGGAGTTCAGGCAGGGAGTATTGAGCAGTTCTTC
CDR3 protein: CASSLGVQAGSIEQFF

V gene: TRBV28
J gene: TRBJ2-7
CDR3 length: 12
clone size: few
D gene: .
CDR3 DNA: TGTGCCAGCAGGCTAGCTCACTACGAGCAGTACTTC
CDR3 protein: CASRLAHYEQYF

V gene: TRBV28
J gene: TRBJ1-6
CDR3 length: 16
clone size: .
D gene: .
CDR3 DNA: TGTGCCAGCAGGCCCCCTGGGGGGGCTGGGAATTCACCCCTCCACTTT
CDR3 protein: CASRPPGGAGNSPLHF

V gene: TRBV7-2
J gene: TRBJ2-2
CDR3 length: 13
clone size: few
D gene: .
CDR3 DNA: TGTGCCAGCAGCGCCACGAACACCGGGGAGCTGTTTTTT
CDR3 protein: CASSATNTGELFF

V gene: TRBV7-9
J gene: TRBJ2-1
CDR3 length: 17
clone size: .
D gene: TRBD2
CDR3 DNA: TGTGCCAGCAGCTTAGCTAGACTAGCGGGAGAGCGAGGTGAGCAGTTCTTC
CDR3 protein: CASSLARLAGERGEQFF

V gene: TRBV28
J gene: TRBJ1-2
CDR3 length: 12
clone size: few
D gene: .
CDR3 DNA: TGTGCCAGCAGTTTTCGAGGGTACGGCTACACCTTC
CDR3 protein: CASSFRGYGYTF

V gene: TRBV9
J gene: TRBJ2-5
CDR3 length: 15
clone size: .
D gene: TRBD2
CDR3 DNA: TGTGCCAGCAGCGCGTCAGCGGGAGTAGAGGAGACCCAGTACTTC
CDR3 protein: CASSASAGVEETQYF

V gene: TRBV20-1
J gene: TRBJ2-3
CDR3 length: 16
clone size: few
D gene: TRBD1
CDR3 DNA: TGCAGTGCTAGACGACTGGACAGGGCGAGCGCAGATACGCAGTATTTT
CDR3 protein: CSARRLDRASADTQYF

V gene: TRBV29-1
J gene: TRBJ2-3
CDR3 length: 15
clone size: few
D gene: TRBD2
CDR3 DNA: TGCAGCGTTACCGGCGGGGGGAGTAGCACAGATACGCAGTATTTT
CDR3 protein: CSVTGGGSSTDTQYF

V gene: TRBV6-5
J gene: TRBJ2-5
CDR3 length: 13
clone size: .
D gene: .
CDR3 DNA: TGTGCCAGCAGTTACGTAAATCAAGAGACCCAGTACTTC
CDR3 protein: CASSYVNQETQYF

V gene: TRBV7-3
J gene: TRBJ2-3
CDR3 length: 15
clone size: .
D gene: .
CDR3 DNA: TGTGCCAGCAGCTTGGGCAGCGCCGGGGCAGATACGCAGTATTTT
CDR3 protein: CASSLGSAGADTQYF

V gene: TRBV28
J gene: TRBJ1-2
CDR3 length: 12
clone size: .
D gene: .
CDR3 DNA: TGTGCCAGCAGTGCCGCGTGGAGTGGCTACACCTTC
CDR3 protein: CASSAAWSGYTF

V gene: TRBV7-6
J gene: TRBJ2-5
CDR3 length: 15
clone size: .
D gene: .
CDR3 DNA: TGTGCCAGCAGCTTAGCCCGGACGGTACAAGAGACCCAGTACTTC
CDR3 protein: CASSLARTVQETQYF

V gene: TRBV7-2
J gene: TRBJ2-1
CDR3 length: 15
clone size: once
D gene: TRBD1
CDR3 DNA: TGTGCCAGCAGCACGACAAGGACAGGGTGGAATGAGCAGTTCTTC
CDR3 protein: CASSTTRTGWNEQFF

V gene: TRBV29-1
J gene: TRBJ2-3
CDR3 length: 11
clone size: .
D gene: .
CDR3 DNA: TGCAGCGTTGCTATCACAGATACGCAGTATTTT
CDR3 protein: CSVAITDTQYF

V gene: TRBV6-1
J gene: TRBJ1-5
CDR3 length: 14
clone size: .
D gene: .
CDR3 DNA: TGTGCCAGCAGCCCAAACAGGGCCGGTCAGCCCCAGCATTTT
CDR3 protein: CASSPNRAGQPQHF

V gene: TRBV28
J gene: TRBJ2-3
CDR3 length: 14
clone size: .
D gene: .
CDR3 DNA: TGTGCCAGCGGGGGACTTGTAGGTGCAGATACGCAGTATTTT
CDR3 protein: CASGGLVGADTQYF

V gene: TRBV6-5
J gene: TRBJ1-2
CDR3 length: 13
clone size: .
D gene: .
CDR3 DNA: TGTGCCAGCAGTTACTCCCCGGGCAGGGGCTACACCTTC
CDR3 protein: CASSYSPGRGYTF

V gene: TRBV18
J gene: TRBJ1-3
CDR3 length: 18
clone size: .
D gene: .
CDR3 DNA: TGTGCCAGCTCACCAATCCCCGGTCTCCAGGGGAGTGGAAACACCATATATTTT
CDR3 protein: CASSPIPGLQGSGNTIYF

V gene: TRBV28
J gene: TRBJ1-5
CDR3 length: 14
clone size: .
D gene: TRBD1
CDR3 DNA: TGTGCCAGCAGTTCGTCTTGGACAGGGCGGCCCCAGCATTTT
CDR3 protein: CASSSSWTGRPQHF

V gene: TRBV10-3
J gene: TRBJ1-3
CDR3 length: 13
clone size: few
D gene: .
CDR3 DNA: TGTGCCACCACTGGAAGCTCTGGAAACACCATATATTTT
CDR3 protein: CATTGSSGNTIYF

V gene: TRBV12-5
J gene: TRBJ1-2
CDR3 length: 14
clone size: .
D gene: TRBD1
CDR3 DNA: TGTGCTAGTGGTTGGGGGGACAGTAACTATGGCTACACCTTC
CDR3 protein: CASGWGDSNYGYTF

V gene: TRBV28
J gene: TRBJ2-7
CDR3 length: 15
clone size: many
D gene: .
CDR3 DNA: TGTGCCAGCAGTTCCCCTACGGGGGTCCCCTACGAGCAGTACTTC
CDR3 protein: CASSSPTGVPYEQYF

V gene: TRBV29-1
J gene: TRBJ1-1
CDR3 length: 15
clone size: .
D gene: .
CDR3 DNA: TGCAGCGTTGCAACCTCAGGGTTTGTGGACACTGAAGCTTTCTTT
CDR3 protein: CSVATSGFVDTEAFF

V gene: TRBV11-3
J gene: TRBJ1-6
CDR3 length: 14
clone size: .
D gene: TRBD1
CDR3 DNA: TGTGCCAGCAGCCTATCGGGCCAGGGGGCGGTCAATCACTTT
CDR3 protein: CASSLSGQGAVNHF

V gene: TRBV6-2/TRBV6-3
J gene: TRBJ2-7
CDR3 length: 14
clone size: many
D gene: .
CDR3 DNA: TGTGCCAGCAGTTTAGACAGGACCCATGGCGAGCAGTACTTC
CDR3 protein: CASSLDRTHGEQYF

V gene: TRBV28
J gene: TRBJ1-5
CDR3 length: 15
clone size: .
D gene: .
CDR3 DNA: TGTGCCAGCAGTTTATCAGGGCCCCGCAATCAGCCCCAGCATTTT
CDR3 protein: CASSLSGPRNQPQHF